This entry lists 25 T cell receptor beta chains sequenced from one sample in a study of cytomegalovirus exposure and HLA in healthy donors. PCR involved 60 Vbeta and 13 Jbeta primers. Clones were sequenced by immunoSEQ multiplex PCR, and TCRdb holds only the in-frame ones, with some missing. The table has 150,000 or so clones, roughly 85% seen once. Sequenced input: PBMCs. These receptors came from a man aged 35 to 55 in good health and CMV-seropositive.

V and J are TRBV2 and TRBJ1-6; D is unresolved. CDR3 length: 12 residues. Trimming shortened V by 3 bases and J by 11 bases, and 8 bases separated the two germline ends. Germline CDR1 reads SNHLY; CDR2 reads FYNNEI. Here the CDR3 DNA reads TGTGCCAGCAGTGAGTTGGAGGCACCCCTCCACTTT. Translation gives CASSELEAPLHF.

This clone was counted between two and nine times. The CDR3 spells CASSSEAASYEQYF. CDR3 DNA sequence: TGTGCCAGCAGCTCCGAAGCGGCGAGCTACGAGCAGTACTTC. This sequence joins TRBV5-6 and TRBJ2-7; D may be TRBD2 (5 bases). Trimming left V 3 bases short and J 3 bases short, with 13 bases between. This CDR3 is 14 amino acids long. Germline V gene sequence: CDR1 SGHDT, CDR2 YYEEEE.

The chain joins TRBV9 to TRBJ2-3; D unresolved. The CDR3 has 13 amino acids. V gave up 2 bases and J gave up 7 bases, with 11 bases separating them. Per the germline V gene, CDR1 is SGDLS and CDR2 is YYNGEE. CDR3 loop: CASSVSEQNTQYF. For the CDR3, the DNA is TGTGCCAGCAGCGTTTCCGAACAAAATACGCAGTATTTT.

This chain links TRBV25-1 with TRBJ2-2; D may be TRBD2 (5 bases). The CDR3 runs to 15 residues. V dropped 1 base and J dropped 0 bases, with 6 bases sitting between them. Germline values: CDR1 MGHDK, CDR2 SYGVNS. Written as DNA, the CDR3 is TGTGCCAGCAGTGAATCTAGCCCGAACACCGGGGAGCTGTTTTTT. Protein sequence: CASSESSPNTGELFF.

This rearrangement joins TRBV5-1 to TRBJ2-7; maybe TRBD2 (7 bases). This CDR3 has 15 amino acids. Germline CDR1 reads SGHRS; CDR2 reads YFSETQ. V dropped 0 bases and J dropped 0 bases, with 10 bases sitting between them. This CDR3 reads CASSLGGGSSYEQYF. CDR3 DNA sequence: TGCGCCAGCAGCTTGGGGGGGGGCAGCTCCTACGAGCAGTACTTC.

The chain couples TRBV5-4 to TRBJ2-1; 9 bases match TRBD2. Germline-derived CDR1 and CDR2 are SGHNT and YYREEE (reference sequence). Unmatched junction bases numbered 7, after V lost 0 bases and J lost 3 bases. The CDR3 sequence is 17 residues long. CDR3 nucleotides: TGTGCCAGCAGCTTGGAGGCTAGCGGGAAATTCTACAATGAGCAGTTCTTC. This encodes CASSLEASGKFYNEQFF.

V gene TRBV14 combines with J gene TRBJ2-2; 7 positions agree with TRBD2. Germline lookup yields CDR1 SGHDN and CDR2 FVKESK. There are 18 residues in the CDR3. The ends lost 0 bases at V and 3 bases at J; junction bases unmatched: 10. The DNA for the CDR3 is TGTGCCAGCAGCCAAGAATTCCGCGGGAGATGGTACACCGGGGAGCTGTTTTTT. Amino acids: CASSQEFRGRWYTGELFF. Based on the CDR3 plus reference TRBV14 and TRBJ2-2, the full variable domain is EAGVTQFPSHSVIEKGQTVTLRCDPISGHDNLYWYRRVMGKEIKFLLHFVKESKQDESGMPNNRFLAERTGGTYSTLKVQPAELEDSGVYFCASSQEFRGRWYTGELFFGEGSRLTVL.

The gene calls are TRBV5-4 and TRBJ2-1, with D maybe TRBD1 (6 bases). This CDR3 region has 16 residues. Between the trimmed V and J ends, which lost 6 bases and 6 bases, there was a span of 22 bases. The germline V gene has CDR1 SGHNT and CDR2 YYREEE (reference sequence). CDR3 DNA: TGTGCCAGCACCCGAGCTTCCGGACAGACTCTCAATGAGCAGTTCTTC. This sequence encodes CASTRASGQTLNEQFF.

This sequence joins TRBV2 and TRBJ2-3; D is unclear. The CDR3 runs to 12 residues. The germline V gene encodes CDR1 SNHLY and CDR2 FYNNEI. V was clipped by 9 bases and J by 5 bases, with 12 bases between them. The CDR3 protein is CASLKQEDTQYF. CDR3 nucleotide sequence: TGTGCCAGTCTTAAGCAAGAAGATACGCAGTATTTT.

This clone was observed at least ten times. The chain combines TRBV2 with TRBJ2-6, with 9 bases identical to TRBD1. This CDR3 comprises 17 residues. CDR1 is SNHLY and CDR2 is FYNNEI in the germline V gene. J gave up 3 bases and V 8 bases, and 11 bases lay outside the gene matches. The CDR3 protein is CASRPGQGHLGANVLTF. In DNA form, the CDR3 reads TGTGCCAGCCGACCGGGACAGGGACATCTTGGGGCCAACGTCCTGACTTTC.

The rearrangement uses TRBV30 and TRBJ2-7, with TRBD1 matching over 9 bases. The CDR3 extends over 15 amino acids. J gave up 4 bases and V 3 bases, and 10 bases lay outside the gene matches. Germline CDR1 GTSNPN, CDR2 SVGIG (reference sequence). This CDR3 is CAWRRTGGASYEQYF. The DNA of the CDR3 is TGTGCCTGGAGACGCACAGGGGGCGCGTCTTACGAGCAGTACTTC.

The chain links TRBV10-3 to TRBJ2-7; 9 positions match TRBD1. Trimming took 4 bases from V and 3 from J; bases not matched to a gene: 7. The CDR3 covers 15 residues. CDR1 and CDR2 (germline): ENHRY, SYGVKD. The CDR3 sequence: CAISGPGQGLYEQYF. The CDR3 bases are TGTGCCATCAGTGGTCCGGGACAGGGCCTCTACGAGCAGTACTTC.

In its sample, this clone was seen once. The V gene is TRBV30, the J gene TRBJ2-7, with 10 bases lining up with TRBD1. Losses at the gene ends were 2 bases for V and 6 bases for J; bases not matched to a gene: 10. There are 15 residues in the CDR3. From germline, CDR1 is GTSNPN and CDR2 SVGIG (reference sequence). The CDR3 sequence is CAWSIAGQGKREQYF. The DNA of the CDR3 is TGTGCCTGGAGTATCGCGGGACAGGGGAAACGCGAGCAGTACTTC.

The genes are TRBV28 and TRBJ2-6; 7 nucleotides agree with TRBD1. The V gene's germline CDR1 is MDHEN and CDR2 SYDVKM. Trimming took 2 bases from V and 6 from J; bases not matched to a gene: 1. CDR3 length: 14 amino acids. CDR3 coding DNA: TGTGCCAGCAGTTTAACAGGGGCGGCCAACGTCCTGACTTTC. It is translated as CASSLTGAANVLTF.

The chain recombines TRBV6-6 with TRBJ1-5; unclear D gene. The CDR3 consists of 15 residues. V lost 6 bases and J 0 bases, leaving 12 bases between the germline ends. Germline CDR1 MNHNY, CDR2 SVGAGI (reference sequence). Written as DNA, the CDR3 is TGTGCCAGCAGACCTCACCTCTATAGCAATCAGCCCCAGCATTTT. Translating it yields CASRPHLYSNQPQHF.

J is TRBJ1-2 and V is TRBV9, with 8 bases that match TRBD1. The germline V gene encodes CDR1 SGDLS and CDR2 YYNGEE. The J segment lost 4 bases and the V segment lost 6 bases, leaving 11 bases of the junction unmatched. The CDR3 covers 15 residues. The CDR3 DNA sequence: TGTGCCAGCACCTTCGGACAGGGTGGTAGCTATGGCTACACCTTC. Translating gives CASTFGQGGSYGYTF.

The CDR3 DNA follows: TGTGCCAGCAGCTTTAGTCCAAACTCCTACAATGAGCAGTTCTTC. The encoded protein is CASSFSPNSYNEQFF. The chain combines TRBV7-9 with TRBJ2-1; D is uncertain. CDR3 length equals 15 residues. Germline V gene data show CDR1 as SEHNR and CDR2 as FQNEAQ (reference sequence). V lost 3 bases to trimming and J lost 0 bases, with 9 bases between them.

V usage is TRBV5-1 and J usage is TRBJ2-7; TRBD2 agrees at 10 bases. With V trimmed by 5 bases and J by 0 bases, 8 bases remained unmatched. This CDR3 is built from 16 residues. CDR1 SGHRS and CDR2 YFSETQ come from the germline V gene. The CDR3 DNA is TGCGCCAGCAGTCCCGGGACTAGCGCGGGCTCCTACGAGCAGTACTTC. Translation: CASSPGTSAGSYEQYF. The variable domain in full, with the rest retrieved from reference TRBV5-1 and TRBJ2-7, is KAGVTQTPRYLIKTRGQQVTLSCSPISGHRSVSWYQQTPGQGLQFLFEYFSETQRNKGNFPGRFSGRQFSNSRSEMNVSTLELGDSALYLCASSPGTSAGSYEQYFGPGTRLTVT.

V and J are TRBV7-2 and TRBJ2-5, with 7 bases identical to TRBD2. The CDR3 covers 18 residues. J gave up 5 bases and V 5 bases, and 20 bases lay outside the gene matches. Germline-derived CDR1 and CDR2 are SGHTA and FQGNSA. For the CDR3, the DNA is TGTGCCAGCAGCCTCCGTGAGCGGGAAATTTTAGATTCGGAGACCCAGTACTTC. Its protein is CASSLREREILDSETQYF. The full variable domain, its missing parts supplied by reference TRBV7-2 and TRBJ2-5, is GAGVSQSPSNKVTEKGKDVELRCDPISGHTALYWYRQSLGQGLEFLIYFQGNSAPDKSGLPSDRFSAERTGGSVSTLTIQRTQQEDSAVYLCASSLREREILDSETQYFGPGTRLLVL.

This chain uses TRBV5-4 with TRBJ2-4; no reliable D call. V lost 0 bases to trimming and J lost 4 bases, with 8 bases between them. Germline assignment: CDR1 SGHNT and CDR2 YYREEE (reference sequence). The CDR3 spans 14 residues. The CDR3: CASSLGGRKNIQYF. The CDR3 DNA reads as TGTGCCAGCAGCTTGGGAGGTCGGAAAAACATTCAGTACTTC. Filled out from reference TRBV5-4 and TRBJ2-4, the complete variable domain reads ETGVTQSPTHLIKTRGQQVTLRCSSQSGHNTVSWYQQALGQGPQFIFQYYREEENGRGNFPPRFSGLQFPNYSSELNVNALELDDSALYLCASSLGGRKNIQYFGAGTRLSVL.

This sequence joins TRBV14 and TRBJ1-3; 10 bases map to TRBD1. The ends lost 2 bases at V and 0 bases at J; junction bases unmatched: 1. CDR3 length equals 16 residues. Germline-derived CDR1 and CDR2 are SGHDN and FVKESK. The CDR3 DNA reads as TGTGCCAGCAGCCAAAGGACAGGGGGCTCTGGAAACACCATATATTTT. Translated, it gives CASSQRTGGSGNTIYF. Filled out from reference TRBV14 and TRBJ1-3, the complete variable domain reads EAGVTQFPSHSVIEKGQTVTLRCDPISGHDNLYWYRRVMGKEIKFLLHFVKESKQDESGMPNNRFLAERTGGTYSTLKVQPAELEDSGVYFCASSQRTGGSGNTIYFGEGSWLTVV.

The J gene is TRBJ2-3, the V gene TRBV6-5; D is unresolved. The CDR3 is made up of 14 amino acids. Between the trimmed V and J ends, which lost 0 bases and 4 bases, there was a span of 8 bases. The germline CDR1 and CDR2 sequences are MNHEY and SVGAGI. For the CDR3, the DNA is TGTGCCAGCAGTTACTCGTTCACAGCAGATACGCAGTATTTT. It codes for CASSYSFTADTQYF.

The chain couples TRBV7-2 to TRBJ1-5; weak D call: TRBD1 (6 bases). The CDR3 sequence is 15 residues long. The germline V and J ends were trimmed by 1 base and 5 bases, with 12 bases remaining between them. CDR1 is SGHTA, CDR2 FQGNSA, per germline. The CDR3 region is CASSLVRQDDQPQHF. The CDR3 DNA sequence: TGTGCCAGCAGCTTAGTCCGACAGGATGATCAGCCCCAGCATTTT.

The rearrangement joins TRBV7-3 to TRBJ1-1, with 7 bases identical to TRBD1. The V gene end was trimmed by 4 bases and the J gene end by 5 bases; junction bases not matched to a gene: 4. CDR1 and CDR2 from the germline V gene are SGHTA and FQGTGA. The CDR3 extends over 13 amino acids. The DNA for the CDR3 is TGTGCCAGCAGCTCCTACAGGGGTACTGAAGCTTTCTTT. This sequence encodes CASSSYRGTEAFF. Based on the CDR3 plus reference TRBV7-3 and TRBJ1-1, the full variable domain is GAGVSQTPSNKVTEKGKYVELRCDPISGHTALYWYRQSLGQGPEFLIYFQGTGAADDSGLPNDRFFAVRPEGSVSTLKIQRTERGDSAVYLCASSSYRGTEAFFGQGTRLTVV.

The gene calls are TRBV5-1 and TRBJ2-7; perhaps TRBD2 as D (6 bases). Germline assignment: CDR1 SGHRS and CDR2 YFSETQ. V was pared by 4 bases and J by 2 bases, with 19 bases between. The length of the CDR3 is 16 residues. The CDR3 reads CASSPEGLHVTYEQYF. Here the CDR3 DNA reads TGCGCCAGCAGCCCGGAGGGACTCCACGTTACCTACGAGCAGTACTTC.